The rows below give T cell receptor beta chains drawn from one sample of a study of beta chain features in type 1 diabetes. This table comes from immunoSEQ multiplex PCR, and its TCRdb copy is limited to in-frame clones, with some not included. Of 600,000 to 700,000 clones listed, under 15% are singletons. What was sequenced was naive CD4+ T cells from blood. The source of these receptors is a man aged 25 to 40 with type 1 diabetes. Each CDR3 is given with its conserved first and last residue. Fields, in order: CDR3 protein, V gene, J gene.

CSVKTDLNTGELFF,TRBV29-1,TRBJ2-2
CASSLGRGHEQYF,TRBV7-9,TRBJ2-7
CATTSRDTEAFF,TRBV10-2,TRBJ1-1
CASSLAGGGTEAFF,TRBV5-6,TRBJ1-1
CASLGDRAEAFF,TRBV7-9,TRBJ1-1
CASSSRVTDTQYF,TRBV5-1,TRBJ2-3
CASSQVQGNYEQYF,TRBV19,TRBJ2-7
CASKKGTGANVLTF,TRBV14,TRBJ2-6
CTIPIRDGVDTEAFF,TRBV1,TRBJ1-1
CASSLELGANVLTF,TRBV7-8,TRBJ2-6
CASSVVGSTDTQYF,TRBV9,TRBJ2-3
CASSSREKAGERTDTQYF,TRBV9,TRBJ2-3
CASSSGQDTGETQYF,TRBV28,TRBJ2-5
CASSAGQFGTEAFF,TRBV9,TRBJ1-1
CAWSVQLNQPQHF,TRBV30,TRBJ1-5
CATSTWGSQETQYF,TRBV15,TRBJ2-5
CASSQEGMGGTDTQYF,TRBV4-1,TRBJ2-3
CASSRQGPSSYEQYF,TRBV2,TRBJ2-7
CASSLGPGGKDEQFF,TRBV7-7,TRBJ2-1
CASSFNRDTMSYEQYF,TRBV7-2,TRBJ2-7
CASSLVAPNEQFF,TRBV7-8,TRBJ2-1
CASSQDSQASGFQETQYF,TRBV4-2,TRBJ2-5